These 11 T cell receptor beta chains came from one sample sequenced in a study of shared clonotypes between healthy human individuals. The table came from immunoSEQ multiplex PCR; TCRdb's copy has only in-frame clones and leaves some out. The table includes some 1.4 million clones, roughly 95% detected once. Sequencing was performed on naive CD4+ T cells sorted from blood. Subset specified: CD45RA+ positively selected. The receptors derive from a man younger than 45 in good health.

J is TRBJ2-3 and V is TRBV30; TRBD2 matches at 11 bases. This CDR3 comprises 15 residues. CDR1 GTSNPN and CDR2 SVGIG come from the germline V gene (reference sequence). The trim removed 4 bases at V and 1 base at J, leaving 4 bases unmatched. CDR3 DNA: TGTGCCTGGACCCCTAGCGGGGGGCGCACAGATACGCAGTATTTT. This encodes CAWTPSGGRTDTQYF. Using reference TRBV30 and TRBJ2-3 for the parts outside the CDR3, the full variable domain is SQTIHQWPATLVQPVGSPLSLECTVEGTSNPNLYWYRQAAGRGLQLLFYSVGIGQISSEVPQNLSASRPQDRQFILSSKKLLLSDSGFYLCAWTPSGGRTDTQYFGPGTRLTVL.

The rearrangement links TRBV10-3 to TRBJ1-2; D is unresolved. Trimming removed 0 bases from V and 4 bases from J, with 12 bases in between. This CDR3 region has 15 residues. Germline CDR1 ENHRY, CDR2 SYGVKD. The CDR3 loop is CAISESSKASYGYTF. CDR3 nucleotides: TGTGCCATCAGTGAGTCGTCGAAGGCGAGCTATGGCTACACCTTC.

This chain connects TRBV18 to TRBJ1-4; no definite D call. Germline lookup yields CDR1 KGHSH and CDR2 LQKENI. Trimming stripped 2 bases from V and 0 bases from J, with 7 bases between. The CDR3 covers 15 residues. The CDR3 DNA reads TGTGCCAGCTCACCAATGGCAGCAACTAATGAAAAACTGTTTTTT. Translation: CASSPMAATNEKLFF.

The V call is TRBV30, the J call TRBJ1-1, with TRBD1 identical over 8 bases. Losses at the gene ends were 4 bases for V and 10 bases for J; bases not matched to a gene: 5. Germline CDR1 is GTSNPN and CDR2 is SVGIG (reference sequence). The CDR3 is 11 amino acids. The CDR3 is CAWNPDRAAFF. The CDR3 DNA is TGTGCCTGGAACCCGGACAGGGCAGCTTTCTTT.

The V and J genes are TRBV2 and TRBJ2-1; TRBD2 agrees at 9 bases. Trimming removed 1 base from V and 8 bases from J; junction bases left unmatched: 9. The CDR3 is made up of 16 amino acids. CDR1 is SNHLY, CDR2 FYNNEI, per germline. DNA of the CDR3: TGTGCCAGCAGTGAAGGGGGACTAGCTCGTGCGGATGAGCAGTTCTTC. Amino acid sequence: CASSEGGLARADEQFF.

This chain uses TRBV10-1 with TRBJ2-1; 7 bases align to TRBD2. From germline, CDR1 is WNHNN and CDR2 SYGVQD (reference sequence). The CDR3 contains 14 residues. The V and J ends lost 4 bases and 6 bases, in that order; junction bases with no gene match: 6. CDR3 coding DNA: TGCGCCAGCAGTGCCCGACTAGCATCCAATGAGCAGTTCTTC. Translation gives CASSARLASNEQFF.

The CDR3 DNA is TGTGCCAGCAGCACGGACAGGGCTCCGGTTTACAATGAGCAGTTCTTC. As protein: CASSTDRAPVYNEQFF. The V call is TRBV6-6, the J call TRBJ2-1; 8 positions match TRBD1. This CDR3 is built from 16 residues. Trimming removed 6 bases from V and 4 bases from J; junction bases left unmatched: 11. The germline V gene has CDR1 MNHNY and CDR2 SVGAGI (reference sequence).

This clone appeared a single time. This rearrangement joins TRBV27 to TRBJ1-5; D unclear. In germline, CDR1 is MNHEY, CDR2 SMNVEV (reference sequence). V was clipped by 4 bases and J by 5 bases, with 12 bases between them. There are 14 residues in the CDR3. The CDR3 DNA follows: TGTGCCAGCAGTTCCTTTCGCAGTCATCAGCCCCAGCATTTT. Translation: CASSSFRSHQPQHF.

V usage is TRBV5-1 and J usage is TRBJ2-7; 15 bases line up with TRBD2. Germline-derived CDR1 and CDR2 are SGHRS and YFSETQ. The CDR3 is 15 residues long. V trimming: 5 bases; J trimming: 1 base; junction bases outside the gene matches: 1. The CDR3 sequence: CASRGLAGGSYEQYF. In DNA, the CDR3 is TGCGCCAGCAGGGGACTAGCGGGAGGATCCTACGAGCAGTACTTC.

The chain is built from TRBV15 and TRBJ2-5; D is undetermined. V was pared by 4 bases and J by 5 bases, with 17 bases between. Per germline, CDR1 LNHNV and CDR2 YYDKDF (reference sequence). The CDR3 is 15 amino acids. CDR3 sequence (DNA): TGTGCCACCAGCACCACGAAGGGCCTTCGGGAGACCCAGTACTTC. Amino acids: CATSTTKGLRETQYF.

The chain carries TRBV30 and TRBJ1-5, with 9 bases lining up with TRBD1. The J segment lost 7 bases and the V segment lost 1 base, leaving 8 bases of the junction unmatched. CDR3 length: 15 residues. The V gene's germline CDR1 is GTSNPN and CDR2 SVGIG (reference sequence). CDR3 loop: CAWSGFDRGSQPQHF. CDR3 sequence (DNA): TGTGCCTGGAGTGGCTTCGACAGGGGGAGCCAGCCCCAGCATTTT.